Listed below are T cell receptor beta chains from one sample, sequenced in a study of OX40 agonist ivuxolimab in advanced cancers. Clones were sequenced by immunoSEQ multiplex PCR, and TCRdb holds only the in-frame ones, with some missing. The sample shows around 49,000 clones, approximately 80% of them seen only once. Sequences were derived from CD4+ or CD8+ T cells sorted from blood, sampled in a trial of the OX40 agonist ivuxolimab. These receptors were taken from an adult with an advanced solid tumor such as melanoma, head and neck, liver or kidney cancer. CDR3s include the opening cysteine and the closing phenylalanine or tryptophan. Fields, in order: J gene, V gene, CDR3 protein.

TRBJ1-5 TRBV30 CAWSTGIGRQPQHF
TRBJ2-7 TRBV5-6 CASSWGQITYEQYF
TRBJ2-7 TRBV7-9 CASSPGTGYEQYF
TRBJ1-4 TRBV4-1 CASSQDPNLLGAGEKLFF
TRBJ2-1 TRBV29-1 CSVRTHVGYNEQFF
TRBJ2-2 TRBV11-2 CASLDRGDTGELFF
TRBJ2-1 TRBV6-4 CATTKRAGAYNEQFF
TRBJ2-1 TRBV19 CASSIGVAGYNEQFF
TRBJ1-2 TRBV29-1 CSAGAGEGYTF
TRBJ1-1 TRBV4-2 CASSQDRRVTEAFF
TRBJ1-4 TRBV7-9 CASSAGVATNEKLFF
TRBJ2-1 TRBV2 CAIGQVINEQFF
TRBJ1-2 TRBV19 CASSIDLEGLVSGYTF
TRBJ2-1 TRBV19 CASSVPLGQYSYNEQFF
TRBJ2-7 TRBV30 CAWSVRLGAKRSYEQYF
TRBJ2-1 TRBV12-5 CASVATYNEQFF
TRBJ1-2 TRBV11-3 CASSFYEVGYTF
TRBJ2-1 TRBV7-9 CASPTFPGLTYNEQFF
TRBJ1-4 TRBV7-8 CASSLGQGAIGEKLFF
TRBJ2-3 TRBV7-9 CASSYGVTSTDTQYF
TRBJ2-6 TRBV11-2 CASSSDFRGLSGANVLTF
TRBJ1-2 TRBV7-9 CASSPPLGYGYTF
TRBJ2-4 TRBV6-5 CASRLSDSPKNIQYF
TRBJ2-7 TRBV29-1 CSVDKGGEGYEQYF
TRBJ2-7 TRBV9 CASSLGSEQYF
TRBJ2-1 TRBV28 CASSPPWGLNEQFF
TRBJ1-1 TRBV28 CASLWDQSNTEAFF
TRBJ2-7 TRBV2 CASSAHMNHYEQYF
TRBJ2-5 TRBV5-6 CASSFLAQETQYF
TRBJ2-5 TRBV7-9 CASSYLKGPIHQETQYF
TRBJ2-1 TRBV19 CASSISLAVYNEQFF